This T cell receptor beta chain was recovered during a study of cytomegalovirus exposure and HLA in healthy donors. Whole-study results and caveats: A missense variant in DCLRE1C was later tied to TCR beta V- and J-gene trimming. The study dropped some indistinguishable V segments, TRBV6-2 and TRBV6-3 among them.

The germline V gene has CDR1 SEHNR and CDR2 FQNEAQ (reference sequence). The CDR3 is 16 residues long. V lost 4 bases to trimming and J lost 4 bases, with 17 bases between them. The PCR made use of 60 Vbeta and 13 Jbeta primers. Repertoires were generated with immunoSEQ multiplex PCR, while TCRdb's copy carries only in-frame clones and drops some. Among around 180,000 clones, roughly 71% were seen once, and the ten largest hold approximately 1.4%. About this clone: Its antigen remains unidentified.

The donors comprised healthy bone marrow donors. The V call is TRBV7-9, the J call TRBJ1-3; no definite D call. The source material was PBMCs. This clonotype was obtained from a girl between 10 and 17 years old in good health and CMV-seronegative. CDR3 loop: CASSSIVRRRGNTIYF. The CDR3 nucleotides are TGTGCCAGCAGCTCCATCGTTAGGCGGCGGGGAAACACCATATATTTT.